This is a list of T cell receptor beta chains from one sample in a study of T-cell memory formation after mild COVID-19. TCRdb re-called the 5' RACE reads with MiXCR, one entry per CDR3 protein. This table has about 170,000 distinct CDR3 sequences, 10% to 15% appearing once. Sequenced material: PBMCs or a T cell subset sorted from them (not recorded which). The receptors were sampled from a young man who had mild COVID-19 (a few samples of this study predate the infection). Cell type and time point are not known. Each CDR3 is given with its conserved first and last residue. The D gene is left open where the match is weak. Rows give clone size only sometimes, using once, few, many, or a class for an expanded clone.

TRBV7-2	few	TRBJ2-1	-	TGTGCCAGCAGCTTCGGGTCGGGGACTTACAATGAGCAGTTCTTC	CASSFGSGTYNEQFF
TRBV7-2	few	TRBJ1-1	TRBD1	TGTGCCAGCAGGAGTGGGACAGGGTACACTGAAGCTTTCTTT	CASRSGTGYTEAFF
TRBV5-1	-	TRBJ2-5	TRBD2	TGCGCCAGCAGCTTGGCCGTGTCCGCGGGGGAAGGGGAGACCCAGTACTTC	CASSLAVSAGEGETQYF
TRBV3-1	-	TRBJ2-1	TRBD2	TGTGCCAGCAGCCTAACTAGCGGGGGGGTTAGCTCCTACAATGAGCAGTTCTTC	CASSLTSGGVSSYNEQFF
TRBV6-2/TRBV6-3	few	TRBJ1-4	TRBD1	TGTGCCAGCGGTCGGACAGGGGATGAAAAACTGTTTTTT	CASGRTGDEKLFF
TRBV10-3	-	TRBJ1-1	TRBD1	TGTGCCATCAGTGACGAGCAGAGGACAGGGAGGACTGAAGCTTTCTTT	CAISDEQRTGRTEAFF
TRBV7-9	many	TRBJ2-3	-	TGTGCCAGCGTAAGGGGGAGCACAGATACGCAGTATTTT	CASVRGSTDTQYF
TRBV27	few	TRBJ1-4	-	TGTGCCAGCAGTTCCAATTTAGGAGGGTGGGAAAAACTGTTTTTT	CASSSNLGGWEKLFF
TRBV5-1	few	TRBJ1-5	TRBD1	TGCGCCAGCAGCGTAGGGACAGGGGGCAATCAGCCCCAGCATTTT	CASSVGTGGNQPQHF
TRBV10-1	-	TRBJ2-5	TRBD2	TGCGCCAGCAGTAGCGGGGGGCCCGCCGGGGAGACCCAGTACTTC	CASSSGGPAGETQYF
TRBV28	few	TRBJ2-5	-	TGTGCCAGCAGTTCGGGTAGGCGGGCGCGAAGTCTAGAGACCCAGTACTTC	CASSSGRRARSLETQYF
TRBV7-3	-	TRBJ1-1	-	TGTGCCAGCAGCCCCACAGGGATACTTGAGAACACTGAAGCTTTCTTT	CASSPTGILENTEAFF
TRBV7-2	many	TRBJ2-3	TRBD1	TGTGCCAGCAGCTTGAGACAGGGGATCACAGATACGCAGTATTTT	CASSLRQGITDTQYF
TRBV4-1	-	TRBJ1-4	TRBD1	TGCGCCAGCAGTTCGCCGGGACAGGGGAGTGAAAAACTGTTTTTT	CASSSPGQGSEKLFF
TRBV7-2	few	TRBJ2-5	-	TGTGCCAGCAGCTCTGGGAAGACCCAGTACTTC	CASSSGKTQYF
TRBV6-2/TRBV6-3	few	TRBJ1-2	-	TGTGCCAGCAGTTACGCAGCTAACTATGGCTACACCTTC	CASSYAANYGYTF
TRBV5-1	few	TRBJ2-5	-	TGCGCCAGCAGCTTGGGACACTCCCTACAAGAGACCCAGTACTTC	CASSLGHSLQETQYF
TRBV6-5	-	TRBJ1-5	-	TGTGCCAGCAGAAGGGGGGACGGATCTTATAGCAATCAGCCCCAGCATTTT	CASRRGDGSYSNQPQHF
TRBV5-1	many	TRBJ2-3	TRBD2	TGCGCCAGCAGCTTGTCTACTAGCGGGGATACGCAGTATTTT	CASSLSTSGDTQYF
TRBV5-4	-	TRBJ1-5	TRBD1	TGTGCCACCTCCGGGGGGGACAGGAATCAGCCCCAGCATTTT	CATSGGDRNQPQHF
TRBV12-3/TRBV12-4	-	TRBJ1-2	TRBD1	TGTGCCAGCAGCCCCGGACAGGGTTTGAACTATGGCTACACCTTC	CASSPGQGLNYGYTF
TRBV2	-	TRBJ1-5	TRBD1	TGTGCCAGCAGTGAAGCACAGGGGCCTCAGCCCCAGCATTTT	CASSEAQGPQPQHF
TRBV12-3/TRBV12-4	-	TRBJ2-1	-	TGTGCCAGCAGTGCCCACCGGCGGAGCTCCTACAATGAGCAGTTCTTC	CASSAHRRSSYNEQFF
TRBV12-3/TRBV12-4	-	TRBJ1-3	-	TGTGCCAGCAGTTTGGGACTTTCGCCCTCTGGAAACACCATATATTTT	CASSLGLSPSGNTIYF
TRBV5-1	-	TRBJ2-2	TRBD2	TGCGCCAGCAGCCCTGGACTAGCTGGGTCCGGGGAGCTGTTTTTT	CASSPGLAGSGELFF
TRBV6-6	-	TRBJ2-5	-	TGTGCCAGCAGTTACAGGGACCAAGAGACCCAGTACTTC	CASSYRDQETQYF
TRBV5-6	-	TRBJ1-6	-	TGTGCCAGCAGCCTTATCACTGACTCCTATAATTCACCCCTCCACTTT	CASSLITDSYNSPLHF
TRBV28	few	TRBJ1-2	-	TGTGCCAGCAGTTTAAATAGGGCCCCTTGGGAAGGCTACACCTTC	CASSLNRAPWEGYTF
TRBV7-9	few	TRBJ1-2	-	TGTGCCAGCAGCCGTCCAACATCGGCCCTGAACTATGGCTACACCTTC	CASSRPTSALNYGYTF
TRBV20-1	-	TRBJ1-2	-	TGCAGCCTTCCAGTCTCACTTGGCTACACCTTC	CSLPVSLGYTF